The clone carrying this TCR beta chain has only a few counts. The antigen is undetermined. This sample was included in a study of T cells in Graves' hyperthyroidism and ophthalmopathy. Findings and limits, study-wide: A 13 V-J model separated ophthalmopathy from stable hyperthyroidism.

TCR beta CDR3 region amplification was performed from RNA transcripts. Carried out on the TCR CDR3, a first-round RT-PCR used the HTBI primer set. TCRdb re-called the multiplex PCR reads through MiXCR, storing one row per CDR3 protein. The sample shows about 700,000 distinct CDR3 sequences, nearly 45% of them seen only once. Lactation, pregnancy, other autoimmune disease or uncontrolled infection led to exclusion of patients. V lost 6 bases, J lost 4 bases, and 9 bases stayed unmatched. CDR1 and CDR2 from the germline V gene are SEHNR and FQNEAQ (reference sequence). The CDR3 spans 14 residues. The sequenced sample consisted of peripheral blood or thyroid tissue (not recorded which). The sequence was obtained from an adult man with Graves' disease, either hyperthyroidism or ophthalmopathy (not recorded which). The chain uses TRBV7-9 and TRBJ2-7, with 7 bases that match TRBD2. CDR3 protein: CASRGGGRKYEQYF. CDR3 sequence (DNA): TGTGCCAGCAGGGGAGGCGGGAGAAAGTACGAGCAGTACTTC.